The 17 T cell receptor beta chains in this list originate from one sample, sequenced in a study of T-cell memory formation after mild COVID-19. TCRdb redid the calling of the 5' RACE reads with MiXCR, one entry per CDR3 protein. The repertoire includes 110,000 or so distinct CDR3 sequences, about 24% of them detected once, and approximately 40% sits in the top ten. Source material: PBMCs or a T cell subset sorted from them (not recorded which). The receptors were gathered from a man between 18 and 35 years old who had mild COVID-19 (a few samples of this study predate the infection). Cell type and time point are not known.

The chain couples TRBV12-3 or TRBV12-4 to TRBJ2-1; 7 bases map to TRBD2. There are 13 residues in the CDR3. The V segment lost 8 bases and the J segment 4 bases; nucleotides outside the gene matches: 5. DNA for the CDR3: TGTGCCAGCGTGACTAGCTCTTACAATGAGCAGTTCTTC. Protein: CASVTSSYNEQFF.

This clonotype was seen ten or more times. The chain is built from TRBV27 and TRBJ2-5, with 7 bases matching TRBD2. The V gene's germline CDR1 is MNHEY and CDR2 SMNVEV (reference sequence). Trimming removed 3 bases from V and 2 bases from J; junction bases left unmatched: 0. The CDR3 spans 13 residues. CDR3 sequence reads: CASSFGGQETQYF. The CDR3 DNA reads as TGTGCCAGCAGTTTCGGGGGGCAAGAGACCCAGTACTTC.

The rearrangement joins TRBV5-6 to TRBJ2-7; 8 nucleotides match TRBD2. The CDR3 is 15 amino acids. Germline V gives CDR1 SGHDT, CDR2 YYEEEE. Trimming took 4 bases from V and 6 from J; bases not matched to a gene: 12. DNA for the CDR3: TGTGCCAGCAGCAAGCTTCGACTAGCGTCGCGCGAGCAGTACGTC. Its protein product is CASSKLRLASREQYV.

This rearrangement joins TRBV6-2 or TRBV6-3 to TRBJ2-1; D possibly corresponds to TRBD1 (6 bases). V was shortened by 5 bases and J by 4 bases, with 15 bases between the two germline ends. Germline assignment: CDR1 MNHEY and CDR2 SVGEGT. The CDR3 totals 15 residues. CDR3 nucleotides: TGTGCCAGCAGTCCCGGGTGGGGGCTTTACAATGAGCAGTTCTTC. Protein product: CASSPGWGLYNEQFF.

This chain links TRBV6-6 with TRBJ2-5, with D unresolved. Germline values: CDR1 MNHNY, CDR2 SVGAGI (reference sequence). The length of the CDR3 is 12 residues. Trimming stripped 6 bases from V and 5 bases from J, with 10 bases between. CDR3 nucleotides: TGTGCCAGCAGGCTCGGTTGGGAGACCCAGTACTTC. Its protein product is CASRLGWETQYF.

The CDR3 reads CSARDPGQGVEGYTF. CDR3 coding DNA: TGCAGTGCTAGAGATCCGGGACAGGGAGTGGAGGGCTACACCTTC. The J gene is TRBJ1-2, the V gene TRBV20-1; 9 nucleotides line up with TRBD1. CDR1 is DFQATT, CDR2 SNEGSKA, per germline (reference sequence). The V and J ends lost 0 bases and 8 bases, in that order; junction bases with no gene match: 10. This CDR3 contains 15 residues.

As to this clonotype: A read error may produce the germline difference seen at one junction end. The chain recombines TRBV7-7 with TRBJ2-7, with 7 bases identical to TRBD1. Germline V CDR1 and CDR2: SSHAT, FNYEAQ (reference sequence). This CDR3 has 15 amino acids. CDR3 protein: CASSLATGPSSEQYF. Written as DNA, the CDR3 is TGTGCCAGCAGCTTAGCGACAGGGCCCTCCTCCGAGCAGTACTTC.

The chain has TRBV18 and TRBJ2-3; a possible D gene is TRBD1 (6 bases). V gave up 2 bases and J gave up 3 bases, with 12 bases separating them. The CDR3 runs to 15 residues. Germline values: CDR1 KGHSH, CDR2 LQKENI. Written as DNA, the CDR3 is TGTGCCAGCTCACCAATGGGCAGGGGTACAGATACGCAGTATTTT. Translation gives CASSPMGRGTDTQYF.

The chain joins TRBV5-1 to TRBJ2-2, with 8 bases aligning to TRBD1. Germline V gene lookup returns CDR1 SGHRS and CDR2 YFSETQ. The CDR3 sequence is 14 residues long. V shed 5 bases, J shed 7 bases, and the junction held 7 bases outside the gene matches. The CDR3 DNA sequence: TGCGCCAGCAGTATGGACAGGGTCAGCGGGGAGCTGTTTTTT. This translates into CASSMDRVSGELFF.

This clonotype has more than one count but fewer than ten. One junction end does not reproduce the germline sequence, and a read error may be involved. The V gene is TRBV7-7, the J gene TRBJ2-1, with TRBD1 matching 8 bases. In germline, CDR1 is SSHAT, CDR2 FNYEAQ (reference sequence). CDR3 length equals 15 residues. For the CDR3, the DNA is TGTGCTAGCAGCTTCGGACAGGGTTGGAACAATGAGCAGTTCTTC. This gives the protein CASSFGQGWNNEQFF.

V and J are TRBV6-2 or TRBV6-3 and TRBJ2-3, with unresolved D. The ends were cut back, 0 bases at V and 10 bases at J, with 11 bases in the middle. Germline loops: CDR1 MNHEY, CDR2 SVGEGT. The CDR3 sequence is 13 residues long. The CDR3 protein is CASSYSTRGAQYF. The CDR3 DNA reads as TGTGCCAGCAGTTACTCGACCCGAGGAGCGCAGTATTTT.

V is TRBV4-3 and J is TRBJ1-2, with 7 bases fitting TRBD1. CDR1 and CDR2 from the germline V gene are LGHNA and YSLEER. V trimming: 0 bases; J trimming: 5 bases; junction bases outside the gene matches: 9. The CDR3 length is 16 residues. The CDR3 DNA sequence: TGCGCCAGCAGCCAAGACCCGGGACAGATGGGGTATGGCTACACCTTC. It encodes CASSQDPGQMGYGYTF.

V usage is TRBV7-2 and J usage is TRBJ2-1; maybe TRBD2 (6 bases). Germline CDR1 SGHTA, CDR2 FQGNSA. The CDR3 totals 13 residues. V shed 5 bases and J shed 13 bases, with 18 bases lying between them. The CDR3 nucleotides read TGTGCCAGCAGCCCCCTCCATAGCGGCAGCCAGTTCTTC. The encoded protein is CASSPLHSGSQFF.

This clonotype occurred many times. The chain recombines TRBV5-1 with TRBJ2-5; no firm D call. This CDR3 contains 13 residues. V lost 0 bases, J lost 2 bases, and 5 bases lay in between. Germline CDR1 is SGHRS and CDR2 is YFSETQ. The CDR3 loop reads CASSLALQETQYF. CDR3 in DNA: TGCGCCAGCAGCTTGGCTCTTCAAGAGACCCAGTACTTC.

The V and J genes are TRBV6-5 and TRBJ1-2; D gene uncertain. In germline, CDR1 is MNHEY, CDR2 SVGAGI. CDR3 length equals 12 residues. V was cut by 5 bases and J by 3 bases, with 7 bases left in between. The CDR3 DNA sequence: TGTGCCAGCAGTCAAACTGACTATGGCTACACCTTC. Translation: CASSQTDYGYTF.

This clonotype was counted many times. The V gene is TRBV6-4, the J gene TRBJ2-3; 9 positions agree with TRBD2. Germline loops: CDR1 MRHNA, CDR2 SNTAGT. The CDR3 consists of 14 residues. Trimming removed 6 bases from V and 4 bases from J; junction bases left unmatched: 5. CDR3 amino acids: CASSASGESDTQYF. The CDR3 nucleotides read TGTGCCAGCAGCGCTAGCGGGGAGTCAGATACGCAGTATTTT.

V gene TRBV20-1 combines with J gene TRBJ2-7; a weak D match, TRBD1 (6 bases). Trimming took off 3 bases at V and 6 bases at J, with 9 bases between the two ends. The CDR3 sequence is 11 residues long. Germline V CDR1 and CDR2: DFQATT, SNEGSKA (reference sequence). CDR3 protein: CSASSGVEQYV. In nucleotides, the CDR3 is TGCAGTGCTAGTTCAGGGGTCGAGCAGTACGTC.